This TCR beta chain was sequenced during a study of T cell repertoires in cytomegalovirus infection. Turning to the study itself: Indicated by public TCR beta signatures were CMV infection and matching HLA type.

General study results and limits: Dominating the ex vivo response were HLA-C-restricted CMV-specific TCR beta clonotypes.

Germline values: CDR1 LNHDA, CDR2 SQIVND (reference sequence). This CDR3 comprises 15 residues. V shed 4 bases and J shed 4 bases, with 16 bases lying between them. Comment on this clonotype: Antigen: not known.

TCRdb passed the reads through MiXCR, listing each CDR3 protein once. The repertoire has 150,000 to 200,000 distinct CDR3 sequences, around 20% of them found once; the top ten carry roughly 2.9%. The V and J genes are TRBV19 and TRBJ1-1, with unresolved D. This sequence was found in a human donor in good health (CMV status not recorded). Some clones in this sample may be carry-over from other donors' samples. The sequenced sample consisted of PBMCs. CDR3 region: CASSNRQALATEAFF. CDR3 DNA: TGTGCCAGTAGTAACAGACAAGCCCTAGCCACTGAAGCTTTCTTT.